This is a list of T cell receptor beta chains from one sample in a study of blood T cell repertoires in COVID-19. The method was immunoSEQ multiplex PCR; TCRdb's version includes in-frame clones alone and lacks a portion of them. The sample yields around 270,000 clones, approximately 92% seen once. The specimen was peripheral blood. Receptors originate from a person aged 18 to 30 with COVID-19, enrolled during active disease. Both conserved end residues are part of each CDR3. D genes are given only for firm matches. Rows may omit the clone size; those that give it use once, few, many or a size class.

D: .
V: TRBV2
J: TRBJ2-2
size: few
DNA: TGTGCCAGCAGTGATGATCGAGGGCCCCCCCACACCGGGGAGCTGTTTTTT
CDR3: CASSDDRGPPHTGELFF

D: .
V: TRBV6-4
J: TRBJ1-1
size: .
DNA: TGTGCCAGCAGTGACTCTGACGCGGGAGAAGCTTTCTTT
CDR3: CASSDSDAGEAFF

D: .
V: TRBV24-1
J: TRBJ2-2
size: .
DNA: TGTGCCACCAGTGATAACCCCGCCCTGGGGGAGGCCACCGGGGAGCTGTTTTTT
CDR3: CATSDNPALGEATGELFF

D: TRBD2
V: TRBV4-1
J: TRBJ2-5
size: .
DNA: TGCGCCAGCAGCCAAGGTTCTAGCGGACAAGAGACCCAGTACTTC
CDR3: CASSQGSSGQETQYF

D: TRBD2
V: TRBV6-5
J: TRBJ2-7
size: .
DNA: TGTGCCAGCAGTCTAGCGGACTCCTACGAGCAGTACTTC
CDR3: CASSLADSYEQYF

D: .
V: TRBV7-8
J: TRBJ1-2
size: .
DNA: TGTGCCAGCAGCTTAGGGTTCCCAGGAAGTAACTATGGCTACACCTTC
CDR3: CASSLGFPGSNYGYTF

D: TRBD1
V: TRBV28
J: TRBJ1-5
size: few
DNA: TGTGCCAGCACACCAGGGGGGATTCAGCCCCAGCATTTT
CDR3: CASTPGGIQPQHF

D: TRBD2
V: TRBV19
J: TRBJ2-3
size: .
DNA: TGTGCCAGTAGTGGAGCGGGAGTGGGCACAGATACGCAGTATTTT
CDR3: CASSGAGVGTDTQYF

D: .
V: TRBV7-2
J: TRBJ2-1
size: once
DNA: TGTGCCAGCATCGGGTATAATGAGCAGTTCTTC
CDR3: CASIGYNEQFF

D: TRBD2
V: TRBV5-1
J: TRBJ2-7
size: .
DNA: TGCGCCAGCAGCTCCGGGGGGTCCTACGAGCAGTACTTC
CDR3: CASSSGGSYEQYF

D: TRBD2
V: TRBV5-4
J: TRBJ2-3
size: .
DNA: TGTGCCAGCAGCTTGAATAAGGGACTAGCGGGAGGTGATACGCAGTATTTT
CDR3: CASSLNKGLAGGDTQYF

D: TRBD1
V: TRBV3-1/TRBV3-2
J: TRBJ2-1
size: .
DNA: TGTGCCAGCAGCCAAGGTCCCAAGGCAGGGGGCCCTGAGCAGTTCTTC
CDR3: CASSQGPKAGGPEQFF

D: TRBD2
V: TRBV28
J: TRBJ2-1
size: .
DNA: TGTGCCAGCAGTTTGGGACTAGCGGGCAATGAGCAGTTCTTC
CDR3: CASSLGLAGNEQFF

D: .
V: TRBV24-1
J: TRBJ2-1
size: .
DNA: TGTGCCACCAGTGAAGCACTAGCATTAAACTACAATGAGCAGTTCTTC
CDR3: CATSEALALNYNEQFF

D: .
V: TRBV7-6
J: TRBJ2-7
size: .
DNA: TGTGCCAGCAGCCACCAGGGGCTAGTCTACGAGCAGTACTTC
CDR3: CASSHQGLVYEQYF

D: TRBD1
V: TRBV7-2
J: TRBJ1-4
size: .
DNA: TGTGCCAGCAGCCAAAGACAGGGGGGAGGAGAAAAACTGTTTTTT
CDR3: CASSQRQGGGEKLFF

D: TRBD2
V: TRBV7-2
J: TRBJ2-3
size: .
DNA: TGTGCCAGCAGCTTAGGGTCTAGCGGGAGTTGGTCAGATACGCAGTATTTT
CDR3: CASSLGSSGSWSDTQYF

D: TRBD1
V: TRBV19
J: TRBJ1-5
size: .
DNA: TGTGCCAGTAGTCCTGGACAGGGGCAACTTAGCAATCAGCCCCAGCATTTT
CDR3: CASSPGQGQLSNQPQHF

D: TRBD1
V: TRBV29-1
J: TRBJ1-4
size: .
DNA: TGCAGCGCTCAGACAGGGAGACTAGAAAAACTGTTTTTT
CDR3: CSAQTGRLEKLFF

D: .
V: TRBV11-2
J: TRBJ1-2
size: .
DNA: TGTGCCAGCAGCTCCCTTTTCATTGGAGATCGCTATGGCTACACCTTC
CDR3: CASSSLFIGDRYGYTF

D: TRBD2
V: TRBV5-1
J: TRBJ2-2
size: once
DNA: TGCGCCAGCAGCGGGGCCAGCGGGAGTGCGGCCGGGGAGCTGTTTTTT
CDR3: CASSGASGSAAGELFF

D: .
V: TRBV19
J: TRBJ1-5
size: .
DNA: TGTGCCAGTAGTAGCCGAGGGGGTCAGCCCCAGCATTTT
CDR3: CASSSRGGQPQHF

D: TRBD2
V: TRBV9
J: TRBJ2-3
size: .
DNA: TGTGCCAGCAGCGTAGCTGGTCTAGCGGGAGGTTCCACAGATACGCAGTATTTT
CDR3: CASSVAGLAGGSTDTQYF

D: TRBD1
V: TRBV19
J: TRBJ2-7
size: .
DNA: TGTGCCAGAACCGGGACAGGGGGCCTAACCTACGAGCAGTACTTC
CDR3: CARTGTGGLTYEQYF

D: .
V: TRBV10-3
J: TRBJ2-3
size: .
DNA: TGTGCCATCAGTGCGACCGGGGATACGCAGTATTTT
CDR3: CAISATGDTQYF

D: .
V: TRBV13
J: TRBJ2-3
size: .
DNA: TGTGCCAGCAGCGGGGTCGAAGGGAGCTATACGCAGTATTTT
CDR3: CASSGVEGSYTQYF

D: TRBD1
V: TRBV28
J: TRBJ1-2
size: .
DNA: TGTGCCAGCAGTTTTTACTCCGGGACAGGGGGCACCACCTTC
CDR3: CASSFYSGTGGTTF

D: TRBD2
V: TRBV9
J: TRBJ2-1
size: few
DNA: TGTGCCAGCAGCCCCCGGGGACTAGCGGGAGTAGAGCAGTTCTTC
CDR3: CASSPRGLAGVEQFF

D: TRBD1
V: TRBV7-7
J: TRBJ1-3
size: .
DNA: TGTGCTAGCAGCTCGACAGGGGGTGGAAACACCATATATTTT
CDR3: CASSSTGGGNTIYF

D: TRBD1
V: TRBV18
J: TRBJ2-3
size: .
DNA: TGTGCCAGCTCACCACCGGGACAGGGCATACACACGAATACGCAGTATTTT
CDR3: CASSPPGQGIHTNTQYF

D: .
V: TRBV27
J: TRBJ2-7
size: .
DNA: TGTGCCAGCAGTTTACAAGGACAAAACTACGAGCAGTACTTC
CDR3: CASSLQGQNYEQYF

D: TRBD2
V: TRBV5-1
J: TRBJ2-1
size: once
DNA: TGCGCCAGCAGCCCGGGACTAGCGGGGTACAATGAGCAGTTCTTC
CDR3: CASSPGLAGYNEQFF

D: TRBD1
V: TRBV5-4
J: TRBJ2-2
size: .
DNA: TGTGCCAGCAGCTTCGGCGGGACAGGGAACACCGGGGAGCTGTTTTTT
CDR3: CASSFGGTGNTGELFF

D: .
V: TRBV7-3
J: TRBJ2-2
size: .
DNA: TGTGCCAGCAGCTTATTAGCGGCGAACACCGGGGAGCTGTTTTTT
CDR3: CASSLLAANTGELFF

D: .
V: TRBV27
J: TRBJ2-7
size: .
DNA: TGTGCCAGCAGTTCCGGCGGCGAGCAGTACTTC
CDR3: CASSSGGEQYF

D: TRBD1
V: TRBV5-4
J: TRBJ2-5
size: .
DNA: TGTGCCAGCAGCTTGGAGACAGGGCATTTGACCCAGTACTTC
CDR3: CASSLETGHLTQYF

D: TRBD1
V: TRBV5-1
J: TRBJ2-7
size: once
DNA: TGCGCCAGCAGCCCAGGACAGGGGATGTACGAGCAGTACTTC
CDR3: CASSPGQGMYEQYF

D: .
V: TRBV13
J: TRBJ1-4
size: .
DNA: TGTGCCAGCAGACAGGGAGCAACTAATGAAAAACTGTTTTTT
CDR3: CASRQGATNEKLFF

D: .
V: TRBV27
J: TRBJ1-5
size: .
DNA: TGTGCCAGCAGTTCAGGGTTCGGTCAGCCCCAGCATTTT
CDR3: CASSSGFGQPQHF

D: TRBD2
V: TRBV5-1
J: TRBJ2-7
size: .
DNA: TGCGCCAGCAGCTTGCCCGGGACTAGCGGGAGTCGGAGCGAGCAGTACTTC
CDR3: CASSLPGTSGSRSEQYF

D: TRBD1
V: TRBV18
J: TRBJ2-7
size: .
DNA: TGTGCCAGCTCCGACAGGGGGCGCGAGCAGTACTTC
CDR3: CASSDRGREQYF

D: .
V: TRBV28
J: TRBJ2-7
size: .
DNA: TGTGCCAGCACCGTTCCGGGACAAGGCGTAGAGCAGTACTTC
CDR3: CASTVPGQGVEQYF

D: TRBD1
V: TRBV6-5
J: TRBJ1-2
size: .
DNA: TGTGCCAGCAGTTCTTCCGGGACAGATGGAATGTATGGCTACACCTTC
CDR3: CASSSSGTDGMYGYTF

D: TRBD2
V: TRBV9
J: TRBJ2-5
size: .
DNA: TGTGCCAGCAGCGCGGGACTAGCGGAACTCCAAGAGACCCAGTACTTC
CDR3: CASSAGLAELQETQYF

D: .
V: TRBV5-4
J: TRBJ2-1
size: .
DNA: TGTGCCAGCAGCTTTGACGCTAGCAGCAATGAGCAGTTCTTC
CDR3: CASSFDASSNEQFF

D: TRBD1
V: TRBV27
J: TRBJ2-7
size: .
DNA: TGTGCCAGCAGTTCCCCCGCGACAGGGGTTTACGAGCAGTACTTC
CDR3: CASSSPATGVYEQYF

D: TRBD1
V: TRBV7-9
J: TRBJ1-4
size: few
DNA: TGTGCCAGCAGTAACCCCAGGACAGGGTACGAAAAACTGTTTTTT
CDR3: CASSNPRTGYEKLFF

D: .
V: TRBV7-9
J: TRBJ2-3
size: .
DNA: TGTGCCAGCAGCTTAGAGGGGGCAGATACGCAGTATTTT
CDR3: CASSLEGADTQYF

D: TRBD2
V: TRBV15
J: TRBJ2-1
size: once
DNA: TGTGCCACCAGCGGCCCCCTAGCGGGAGTCAATGAGCAGTTCTTC
CDR3: CATSGPLAGVNEQFF

D: .
V: TRBV12-3/TRBV12-4
J: TRBJ1-2
size: .
DNA: TGTGCCAGCATCACAGGGAGGGGTGGCTACACCTTC
CDR3: CASITGRGGYTF

D: TRBD1
V: TRBV2
J: TRBJ2-7
size: once
DNA: TGTGCCAGCAGTCGACAGGGCGGCGAGCAGTACTTC
CDR3: CASSRQGGEQYF

D: TRBD2
V: TRBV7-9
J: TRBJ2-5
size: .
DNA: TGTGCCAGCAGCTTAGTCCGCGTTCTAGCGGGAGCCCAAGAGACCCAGTACTTC
CDR3: CASSLVRVLAGAQETQYF

D: .
V: TRBV20-1
J: TRBJ1-2
size: .
DNA: TGCAGTGCCTCGACGGGATATGGCTACACCTTC
CDR3: CSASTGYGYTF

D: .
V: TRBV12-3/TRBV12-4
J: TRBJ2-1
size: .
DNA: TGTGCCAGCAGTTTAAGGGGATACAATGAGCAGTTCTTC
CDR3: CASSLRGYNEQFF